This T cell receptor beta chain derives from a study of shared clonotypes between healthy human individuals. Whole-study findings and limits: Larger estimated richness was generally recorded for naive subsets relative to memory subsets.

Per the germline V gene, CDR1 is SEHNR and CDR2 is FQNEAQ (reference sequence). Trimming shortened V by 3 bases and J by 7 bases, and 9 bases separated the two germline ends. The CDR3 sequence is 12 residues long. Produced via immunoSEQ multiplex PCR; TCRdb's table is partial and in-frame only. Of 2 million to 2.5 million clones in the sample, less than 95% are singletons; the top ten hold 0.37%. A word on this clone: The antigen is not known.

This rearrangement joins TRBV7-9 to TRBJ2-5; D is undetermined. This clonotype was sampled from a man younger than 35 in good health. Some clones in this sample may be carry-over from other donors' samples. Sequencing was carried out using naive CD4+ T cells from PBMCs. Subset here: CD45RA+ positively selected. For the CDR3, the DNA is TGTGCCAGCAGCTTTCAACCCGGGACCCAGTACTTC. Encoded protein: CASSFQPGTQYF.